This TCR beta chain was identified in a study of T cells after yellow fever vaccination. In the case of this clonotype: The antigen remains unidentified.

Study outcomes and limitations: Shared CD4/CD8 clonotypes were a small share, likely from convergent recombination. Researchers cautioned that FACS-sorted repertoires could harbor abundant clonotypes contaminating from the bulk population.

TCR cDNA, made by 5'RACE template switching, carried an added universal primer site and UMIs. TCRdb re-analysed the 5' RACE reads in MiXCR, keeping a single row per CDR3 protein. Among 310,000 or so distinct CDR3 sequences listed, roughly 3.5% were seen once. The source was PBMCs, collected on the day of the yellow fever booster vaccination. This TCR was recovered from a young man who received the YFV17D yellow fever vaccine.

The CDR3 protein is CATTGQSYGYTF. As DNA, the CDR3 is TGTGCCACCACAGGACAGTCCTATGGCTACACCTTC. V and J are TRBV12-3 or TRBV12-4 and TRBJ1-2; TRBD1 might be the D (6 bases). Trimming removed 10 bases at V and 4 bases at J, with 13 bases between. This CDR3 has 12 amino acids.